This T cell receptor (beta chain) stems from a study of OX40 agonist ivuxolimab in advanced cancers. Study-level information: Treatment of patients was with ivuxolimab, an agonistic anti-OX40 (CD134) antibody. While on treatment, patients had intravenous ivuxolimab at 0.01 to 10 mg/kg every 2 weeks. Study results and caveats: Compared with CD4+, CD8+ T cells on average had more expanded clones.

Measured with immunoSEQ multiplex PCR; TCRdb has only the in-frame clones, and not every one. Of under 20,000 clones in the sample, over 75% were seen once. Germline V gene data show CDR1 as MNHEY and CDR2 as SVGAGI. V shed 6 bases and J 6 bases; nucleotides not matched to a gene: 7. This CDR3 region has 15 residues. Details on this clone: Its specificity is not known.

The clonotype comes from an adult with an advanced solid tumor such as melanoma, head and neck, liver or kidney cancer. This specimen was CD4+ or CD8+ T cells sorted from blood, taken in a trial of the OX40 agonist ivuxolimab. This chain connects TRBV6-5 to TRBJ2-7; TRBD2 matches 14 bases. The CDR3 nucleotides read TGTGCCAGCAGCCCGGGACTAGCGGGAGCAAGCGAGCAGTACTTC. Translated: CASSPGLAGASEQYF.